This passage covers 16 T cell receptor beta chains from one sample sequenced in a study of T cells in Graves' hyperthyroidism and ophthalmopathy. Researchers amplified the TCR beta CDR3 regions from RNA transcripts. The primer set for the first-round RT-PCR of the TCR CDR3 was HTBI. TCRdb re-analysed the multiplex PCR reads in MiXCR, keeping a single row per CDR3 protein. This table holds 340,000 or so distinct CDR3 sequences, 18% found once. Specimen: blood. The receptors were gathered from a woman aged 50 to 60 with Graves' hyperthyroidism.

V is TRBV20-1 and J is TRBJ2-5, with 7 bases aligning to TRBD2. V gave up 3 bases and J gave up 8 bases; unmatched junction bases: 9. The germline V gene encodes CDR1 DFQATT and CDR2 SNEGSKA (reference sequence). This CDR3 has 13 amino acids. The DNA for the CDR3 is TGCAGTGCTAGTGGTCTAGCGGTAGCAACCCAGTACTTC. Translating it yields CSASGLAVATQYF.

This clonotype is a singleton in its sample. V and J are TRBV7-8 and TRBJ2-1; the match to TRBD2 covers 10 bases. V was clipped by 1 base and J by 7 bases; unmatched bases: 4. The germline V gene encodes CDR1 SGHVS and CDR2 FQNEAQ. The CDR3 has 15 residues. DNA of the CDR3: TGTGCCAGCAGCTTAGGGTCTAGCGGGAGTAATGAGCAGTTCTTC. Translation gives CASSLGSSGSNEQFF.

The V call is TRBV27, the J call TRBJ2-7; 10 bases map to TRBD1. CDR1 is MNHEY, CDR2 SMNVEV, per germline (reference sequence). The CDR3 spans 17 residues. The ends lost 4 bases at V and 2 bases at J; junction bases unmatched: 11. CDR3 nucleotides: TGTGCCAGCAGTTCCTACCCCGGGACAGGGGACCCCTACGAGCAGTACGTC. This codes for CASSSYPGTGDPYEQYV.

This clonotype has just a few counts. In DNA form, the CDR3 reads TGCAGCATCCGGGCCGGTGGCGCTGAAGCTTTCTTT. It codes for CSIRAGGAEAFF. The gene calls are TRBV29-1 and TRBJ1-1, with D uncertain. The CDR3 spans 12 residues. Germline CDR1 reads SQVTM; CDR2 reads ANQGSEA. The ends were cut back, 8 bases at V and 6 bases at J, with 16 bases in the middle. The full variable domain, rest sourced from reference TRBV29-1 and TRBJ1-1, is SAVISQKPSRDICQRGTSLTIQCQVDSQVTMMFWYRQQPGQSLTLIATANQGSEATYESGFVIDKFPISRPNLTFSTLTVSNMSPEDSSIYLCSIRAGGAEAFFGQGTRLTVV.

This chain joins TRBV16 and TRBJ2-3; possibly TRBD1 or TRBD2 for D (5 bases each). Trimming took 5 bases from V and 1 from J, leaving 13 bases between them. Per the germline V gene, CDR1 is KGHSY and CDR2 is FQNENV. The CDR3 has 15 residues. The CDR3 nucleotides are TGTGCCAGCAGCGGGACGTCTCGCGGCACAGATACGCAGTATTTT. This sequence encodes CASSGTSRGTDTQYF.

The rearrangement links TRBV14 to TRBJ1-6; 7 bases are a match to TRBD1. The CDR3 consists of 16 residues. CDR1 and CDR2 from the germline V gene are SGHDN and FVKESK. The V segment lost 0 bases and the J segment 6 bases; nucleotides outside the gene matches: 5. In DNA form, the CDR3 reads TGTGCCAGCAGCCAAGATGTAGCAGGGGGTAATTCACCCCTCCACTTT. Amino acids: CASSQDVAGGNSPLHF. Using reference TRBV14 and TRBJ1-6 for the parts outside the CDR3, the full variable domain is EAGVTQFPSHSVIEKGQTVTLRCDPISGHDNLYWYRRVMGKEIKFLLHFVKESKQDESGMPNNRFLAERTGGTYSTLKVQPAELEDSGVYFCASSQDVAGGNSPLHFGNGTRLTVT.

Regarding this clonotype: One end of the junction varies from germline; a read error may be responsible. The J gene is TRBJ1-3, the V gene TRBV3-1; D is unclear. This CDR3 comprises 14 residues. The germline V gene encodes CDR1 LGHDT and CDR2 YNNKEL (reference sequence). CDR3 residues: CASSEQSSGDTIYF. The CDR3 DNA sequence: TGTGCCAGCAGCGAACAGAGCTCTGGAGACACCATATATTTT.

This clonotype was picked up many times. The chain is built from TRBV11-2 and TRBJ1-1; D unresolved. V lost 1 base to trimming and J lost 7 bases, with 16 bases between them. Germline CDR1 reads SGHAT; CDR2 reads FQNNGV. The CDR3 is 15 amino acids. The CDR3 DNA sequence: TGTGCCAGCAGCTTAGTTGGGCCCCCCCCGGATGAAGCTTTCTTT. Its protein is CASSLVGPPPDEAFF.

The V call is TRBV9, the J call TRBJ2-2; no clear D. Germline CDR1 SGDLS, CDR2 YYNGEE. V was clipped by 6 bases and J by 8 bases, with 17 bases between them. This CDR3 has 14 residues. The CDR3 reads CASTLGGSSGELFF. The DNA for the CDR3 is TGTGCCAGCACCCTAGGTGGGTCGTCGGGGGAGCTGTTTTTT.

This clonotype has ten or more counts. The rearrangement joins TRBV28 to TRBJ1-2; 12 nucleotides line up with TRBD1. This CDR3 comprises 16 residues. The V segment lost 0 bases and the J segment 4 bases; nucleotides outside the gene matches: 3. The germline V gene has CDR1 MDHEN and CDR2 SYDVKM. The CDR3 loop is CASSLWGTGGTYGYTF. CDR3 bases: TGTGCCAGCAGTTTATGGGGGACAGGGGGCACCTATGGCTACACCTTC.

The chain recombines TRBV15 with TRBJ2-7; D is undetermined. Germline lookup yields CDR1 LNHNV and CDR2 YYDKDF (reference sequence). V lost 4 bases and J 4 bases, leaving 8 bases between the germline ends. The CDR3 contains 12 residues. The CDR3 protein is CATSIPPYEQYF. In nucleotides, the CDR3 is TGTGCCACCAGCATCCCCCCTTACGAGCAGTACTTC.

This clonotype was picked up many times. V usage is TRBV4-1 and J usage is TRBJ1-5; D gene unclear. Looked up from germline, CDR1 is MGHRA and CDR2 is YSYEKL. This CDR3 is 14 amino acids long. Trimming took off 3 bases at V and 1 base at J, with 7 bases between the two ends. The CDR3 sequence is CASSHIASNQPQHF. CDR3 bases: TGCGCCAGCAGCCATATAGCCAGCAATCAGCCCCAGCATTTT.

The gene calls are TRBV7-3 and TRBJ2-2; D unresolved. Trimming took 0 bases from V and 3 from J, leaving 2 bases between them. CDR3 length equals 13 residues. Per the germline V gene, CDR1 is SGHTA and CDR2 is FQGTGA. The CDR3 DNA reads TGTGCCAGCAGCTTAACCGACACCGGGGAGCTGTTTTTT. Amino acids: CASSLTDTGELFF.

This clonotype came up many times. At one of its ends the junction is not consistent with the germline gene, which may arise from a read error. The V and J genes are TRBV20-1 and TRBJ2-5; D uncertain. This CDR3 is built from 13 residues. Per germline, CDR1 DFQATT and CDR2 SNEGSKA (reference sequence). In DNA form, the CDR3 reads TGCAGTGCCAGAGGTCCGTTCGGGGAGACCCAGTACTTC. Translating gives CSARGPFGETQYF.

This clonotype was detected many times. The CDR3 reads CASSEWDGAVGKLFF. Here the CDR3 DNA reads TGTGCCAGCAGTGAATGGGATGGGGCAGTAGGAAAACTGTTTTTT. The chain is built from TRBV2 and TRBJ1-4, with TRBD1 as a possible D gene (5 bases). The CDR3 consists of 15 residues. Germline V gene data show CDR1 as SNHLY and CDR2 as FYNNEI. V lost 2 bases and J 10 bases, leaving 17 bases between the germline ends.

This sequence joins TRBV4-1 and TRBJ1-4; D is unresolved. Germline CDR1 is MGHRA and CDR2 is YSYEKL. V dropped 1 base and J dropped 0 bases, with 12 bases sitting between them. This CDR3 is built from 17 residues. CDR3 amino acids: CASSQVIQFATNEKLFF. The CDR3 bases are TGCGCCAGCAGCCAAGTCATACAGTTTGCAACTAATGAAAAACTGTTTTTT.